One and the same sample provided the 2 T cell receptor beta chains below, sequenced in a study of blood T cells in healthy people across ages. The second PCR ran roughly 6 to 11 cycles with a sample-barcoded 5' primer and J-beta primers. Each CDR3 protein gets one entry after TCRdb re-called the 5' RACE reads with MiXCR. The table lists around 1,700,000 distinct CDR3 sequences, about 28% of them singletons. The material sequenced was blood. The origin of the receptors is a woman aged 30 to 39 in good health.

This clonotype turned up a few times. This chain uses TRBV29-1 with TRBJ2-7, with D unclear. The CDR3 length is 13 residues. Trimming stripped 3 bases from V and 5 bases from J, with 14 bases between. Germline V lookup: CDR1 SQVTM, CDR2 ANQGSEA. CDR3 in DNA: TGCAGCGTTGACCCAGGCTCTCTTCACGAGCAGTACTTC. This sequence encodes CSVDPGSLHEQYF.

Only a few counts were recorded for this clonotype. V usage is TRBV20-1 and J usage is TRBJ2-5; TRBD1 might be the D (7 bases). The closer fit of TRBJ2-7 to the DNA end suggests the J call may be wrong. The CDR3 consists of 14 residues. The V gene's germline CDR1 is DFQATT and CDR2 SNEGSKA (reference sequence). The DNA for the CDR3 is TGCAGTGCTAGAGACGCGGGACAGATGTACGAGCAGTACTTC. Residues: CSARDAGQMYEQYF.